These T cell receptor beta chains were read from a single sample in a study of identical twins. TCRdb reprocessed the 5' RACE reads with MiXCR, giving one entry per CDR3 protein. The sample records about 220,000 distinct CDR3 sequences, more than 6.5% being singletons. The same sample was also used in a study of yellow fever vaccine responses in identical twins.

The sequencing sample was made of memory (CD45RO+) T cells sorted from blood. Receptors were obtained from a woman under 30 in good health. Both conserved end residues are part of each CDR3. Each record gives: V gene, J gene, CDR3 length, D gene, clone size, CDR3 DNA, CDR3 protein. A D gene is named only where the DNA matches it firmly. A clone size is listed for some rows: how often the clone was seen (once, few, many), or a class if it is expanded.

TRBV7-9	TRBJ2-2	14	TRBD1	.	TGTGCCAGCAGCCCCAGGGGGCAGAACGGGGAGCTGTTTTTT	CASSPRGQNGELFF
TRBV11-3	TRBJ2-3	13	.	few	TGTGCCAGCAGCTTAGTACGGACAGATACGCAGTATTTT	CASSLVRTDTQYF
TRBV2	TRBJ2-1	14	.	.	TGTGCCAGCATGAAACCCCTAGCCACCAATGAGCAGTTCTTC	CASMKPLATNEQFF
TRBV2	TRBJ2-7	11	.	.	TGTGCCAGCAGTGTGGTCAACGAGCAGTACTTC	CASSVVNEQYF
TRBV7-2	TRBJ2-5	15	TRBD2	many	TGTGCCAGCAGCTCGAGCGGGGGGGCCGTGAAGACCCAGTACTTC	CASSSSGGAVKTQYF
TRBV7-9	TRBJ2-2	13	.	few	TGTGCCAGCAGCTTAATCAGCACCGGGGAGCTGTTTTTT	CASSLISTGELFF
TRBV5-6	TRBJ1-3	15	.	many	TGTGCCAGCAGCCCCCCGGCGGGGGCTGGAAACACCATATATTTT	CASSPPAGAGNTIYF
TRBV15	TRBJ2-7	14	.	.	TGTGCCACCAGCAGAGATGGGGAGACCTACGAGCAGTACTTC	CATSRDGETYEQYF
TRBV20-1	TRBJ2-5	14	TRBD2	.	TGCAGTGCTACCGGGGGGTTTAGGTCGGAGACCCAGTACTTC	CSATGGFRSETQYF
TRBV7-2	TRBJ2-1	14	TRBD2	many	TGTGCCAGCAGCTCCGCTGATAGCGGGGGGGCCAAGTTCTTC	CASSSADSGGAKFF
TRBV29-1	TRBJ1-4	18	.	many	TGCAGCGTCCGAGGGGTGATCGGGACCGCTGATACAAATGAAAAACTGTTTTTT	CSVRGVIGTADTNEKLFF
TRBV12-3/TRBV12-4	TRBJ1-5	14	.	few	TGTGCCAGCAGTTTGGTTAACAGCAATCAGCCCCAGCATTTT	CASSLVNSNQPQHF
TRBV20-1	TRBJ2-5	15	TRBD1	many	TGCAGTGCTAGAGGACGCCGGGACAGGGTGGAGACCCAGTACTTC	CSARGRRDRVETQYF
TRBV11-2	TRBJ2-2	14	TRBD1	many	TGTGCCAGCAGCTTAACAGGGGGCACCGGGGAGCTGTTTTTT	CASSLTGGTGELFF
TRBV4-3	TRBJ1-4	15	.	many	TGCGCCAGCAGCCAAGAAATGGGGGGCACAGGAAAACTGTTTTTT	CASSQEMGGTGKLFF
TRBV11-2	TRBJ1-5	15	TRBD1	many	TGTGCCAGCAGCTCCCTGACAGGGGTTGGACAGCCCCAGCATTTT	CASSSLTGVGQPQHF
TRBV7-2	TRBJ2-3	14	TRBD2	many	TGTGCCAGCAGCTTACCCAGCGGGATGGGTACGCAGTATTTT	CASSLPSGMGTQYF
TRBV29-1	TRBJ2-3	11	TRBD2	medium-sized	TGCAGCGTTACTAGCGGCGATACGCAGTATTTT	CSVTSGDTQYF
TRBV7-9	TRBJ1-6	14	.	few	TGTGCCAGCAGCTTTGCGTCCGCGGGTTCACCCCTCCACTTT	CASSFASAGSPLHF
TRBV7-2	TRBJ2-2	17	.	many	TGTGCCAGCAGCTTAGCGCCCGCCAGTGGGGTTACCGGGGAGCTGTTTTTT	CASSLAPASGVTGELFF
TRBV7-6	TRBJ1-1	13	.	.	TGTGCCAGCAGCTTGATGCTGGACACTGAAGCTTTCTTT	CASSLMLDTEAFF
TRBV29-1	TRBJ1-1	16	TRBD1	.	TGCAGCGTTGAATTCGAGACAGGGAGAGGGAGGTCTGAAGCTTTCTTT	CSVEFETGRGRSEAFF
TRBV4-3	TRBJ2-3	16	TRBD1	few	TGCGCCAGCAGCCAACTTCCGGGACAGGGATCAGATACGCAGTATTTT	CASSQLPGQGSDTQYF
TRBV28	TRBJ2-1	12	.	few	TGTGCCAGCAGTTTACAGGCTATTGAGCAGTTCTTC	CASSLQAIEQFF
TRBV12-3/TRBV12-4	TRBJ1-1	13	.	many	TGTGCCAGCAGTTTCTCCGCTTACACTGAAGCTTTCTTT	CASSFSAYTEAFF
TRBV3-1	TRBJ2-2	13	.	.	TGTGCCAGCAGCCATTCAAGAGCCGGGGAGCTGTTTTTT	CASSHSRAGELFF
TRBV20-1	TRBJ2-3	14	.	many	TGCAGTGCTAGTGCGGGCGGGAGCACAGATACGCAGTATTTT	CSASAGGSTDTQYF
TRBV28	TRBJ2-5	16	.	many	TGTGCCAGCAGTCCCCCTGGAACACAGGCCCAAGAGACCCAGTACTTC	CASSPPGTQAQETQYF
TRBV15	TRBJ2-4	15	.	many	TGTGCCACCAGCCAAGACGTAGTAGCCAAAAACATTCAGTACTTC	CATSQDVVAKNIQYF
TRBV11-3	TRBJ1-1	17	TRBD1	.	TGTGCCAGCAGCCTCAGGGGGCGGAGGGGTTCAAACCCTGAAGCTTTCTTT	CASSLRGRRGSNPEAFF
TRBV15	TRBJ1-2	14	TRBD1	few	TGTGCCACCAGGCTTGACAGGGGGATGGGTGGCTACACCTTC	CATRLDRGMGGYTF
TRBV7-2	TRBJ2-5	15	.	many	TGTGCCAGCAGCTTAAACGTTCGCAGGGGTGAGACCCAGTACTTC	CASSLNVRRGETQYF
TRBV12-3/TRBV12-4	TRBJ2-1	13	TRBD2	.	TGTGCCAGCACCCGGGGGGGCCGGGATGAGCAGTTCTTC	CASTRGGRDEQFF
TRBV6-1	TRBJ2-3	14	.	.	TGTGCCAGCAGTCCACAGGGAACCACAGATACGCAGTATTTT	CASSPQGTTDTQYF
TRBV20-1	TRBJ1-2	12	.	.	TGCAGTGCTACCCCCATTATCTATGGCTACACCTTC	CSATPIIYGYTF
TRBV20-1	TRBJ2-3	15	TRBD2	.	TGCAGTGCAGTGACTAGCGGGAGGGGACGGGGTACGCAGTATTTT	CSAVTSGRGRGTQYF
TRBV6-5	TRBJ2-7	15	TRBD1	many	TGTGCCAGCAGTTCTACAGGGGTTTTCTCCTACGAGCAGTACTTC	CASSSTGVFSYEQYF
TRBV5-1	TRBJ2-1	16	TRBD2	.	TGCGCCAGCAGCTTCATAGCGGGAACCTCCTACAATGAGCAGTTCTTC	CASSFIAGTSYNEQFF
TRBV15	TRBJ1-5	14	TRBD1	.	TGTGCCACCAGCAGAGAACGGTCAGGGGGCCAGAATCATTTT	CATSRERSGGQNHF
TRBV7-2	TRBJ2-4	16	TRBD1	few	TGTGCCAGCAGCTTACCGGGACAGGGGCCTGCCAGGACTCAGTACTTC	CASSLPGQGPARTQYF
TRBV3-1	TRBJ2-5	17	TRBD2	.	TGTGCCAGCAGCCAAGATTTCAGCGGGGGGGGCCTCGAGACCCAGTACTTC	CASSQDFSGGGLETQYF
TRBV3-1	TRBJ2-7	13	.	few	TGTGCCAGCAGCCGCGGCAGTGTGAACGAGCAGTACTTC	CASSRGSVNEQYF
TRBV13	TRBJ2-5	14	TRBD2	few	TGTGCCAGCGGGCTAGCGGGAATCAAAGAGACCCAGTACTTC	CASGLAGIKETQYF
TRBV5-1	TRBJ2-3	13	.	.	TGCGCCAGCAGCTTCGATGATTTGAACGCGCAGTATTTT	CASSFDDLNAQYF
TRBV5-1	TRBJ2-2	15	TRBD1	.	TGCGCCAGCGCCCGGACAGGGGCCAACACCGGGGAGCTGTTTTTT	CASARTGANTGELFF
TRBV28	TRBJ2-7	17	TRBD2	.	TGTGCCAGCAGCACACCAACTAGCGGGGGGCTCTCCTACGAGCAGTACTTC	CASSTPTSGGLSYEQYF
TRBV2	TRBJ2-2	16	TRBD2	.	TGTGCCAGCAGGGGACTAGCGAAGGAGAACACCGGGGAGCTGTTTTTT	CASRGLAKENTGELFF
TRBV7-2	TRBJ2-1	16	.	many	TGTGCCAGCAGCTTAACCCTGAAGGTCGACTACAATGAGCAGTTCTTC	CASSLTLKVDYNEQFF
TRBV5-1	TRBJ1-1	15	.	many	TGCGCCAGCAGCTTGATCGGAGGATTGGACACTGAAGCTTTCTTT	CASSLIGGLDTEAFF
TRBV12-3/TRBV12-4	TRBJ2-2	12	.	few	TGTGCCAGCAGTGTGATTAGGGGGGAGCTGTTTTTT	CASSVIRGELFF
TRBV20-1	TRBJ2-1	14	TRBD1	many	TGCAGTGCTGGACTACCGGGACAGGGGTATGAGCAGTTCTTC	CSAGLPGQGYEQFF
TRBV7-2	TRBJ2-6	15	.	many	TGTGCCAGCAGCTTAATTTTCTCTGGGGCCAACGTCCTGACTTTC	CASSLIFSGANVLTF